This T cell receptor (beta chain) appears in the sequencing data of a study of high-grade serous ovarian cancer treatment subgroups. Across the study: Samples averaged around 14,000 reads and several thousand unique TCR beta rearrangements.

TCRdb's copy holds only in-frame clones and misses some; the assay was immunoSEQ multiplex PCR. Here the sample spans more than 8,000 clones, 55% to 70% being singletons. Tumor samples were obtained before definitive surgery or chemotherapy. With regard to this clone: Antigen unknown.

General study points: Only CDR3 was analyzed; CDR1 and CDR2 were not.

CDR1 is GTSNPN, CDR2 SVGIG, per germline (reference sequence). V trimming: 0 bases; J trimming: 10 bases; junction bases outside the gene matches: 3. The CDR3 runs 11 residues. This TCR derives from a human donor with high-grade serous ovarian cancer. The material sequenced was tumor tissue. This sequence joins TRBV30 and TRBJ2-7; 7 nucleotides agree with TRBD1. CDR3 nucleotides: TGTGCCTGGAGTGTGAGGGACAGACAGTACTTC. It yields the protein CAWSVRDRQYF.